This TCR beta chain was observed in a study of T cell repertoires in cytomegalovirus infection. Across the whole study: In public TCR beta signatures, there were indications of both CMV infection and matching HLA type.

TCRdb fed the reads into MiXCR, producing one record per CDR3 protein. The sample shows hundreds of thousands of distinct CDR3 sequences, 20% to 25% of them seen only once. This clonotype was seen at least ten times. What it binds is unknown. Study findings and constraints: HLA-C-restricted CMV-specific TCR beta clonotypes prevailed in the ex vivo response. Pooled public TCR beta family frequency picked out CMV carriers with the relevant HLA.

Trimming removed 3 bases at V and 3 bases at J, with 11 bases between. The CDR3 covers 14 residues. Germline CDR1 is SGHTA and CDR2 is FQGNSA. The sequenced material came from CD8+ T cells from PBMCs. The receptor was derived from a human donor in good health (CMV status not recorded). Some clones in this sample may be carry-over from other donors' samples. The gene calls are TRBV7-2 and TRBJ1-2; D remains ambiguous. The CDR3 nucleotides read TGTGCCAGCAGCTTTCTGATAGCGGACTATGGCTACACCTTC. Protein sequence: CASSFLIADYGYTF.